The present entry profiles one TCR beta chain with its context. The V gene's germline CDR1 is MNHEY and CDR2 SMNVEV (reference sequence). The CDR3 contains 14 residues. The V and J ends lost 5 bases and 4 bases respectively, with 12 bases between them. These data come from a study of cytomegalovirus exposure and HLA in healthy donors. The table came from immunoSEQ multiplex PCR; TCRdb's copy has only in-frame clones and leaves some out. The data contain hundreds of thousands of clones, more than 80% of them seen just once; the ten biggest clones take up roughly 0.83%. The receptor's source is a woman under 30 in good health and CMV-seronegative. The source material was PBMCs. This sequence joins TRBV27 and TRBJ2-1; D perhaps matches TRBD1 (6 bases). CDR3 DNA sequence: TGTGCCAGCAGTCAAAGGACAGCATACAATGAGCAGTTCTTC. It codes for CASSQRTAYNEQFF.